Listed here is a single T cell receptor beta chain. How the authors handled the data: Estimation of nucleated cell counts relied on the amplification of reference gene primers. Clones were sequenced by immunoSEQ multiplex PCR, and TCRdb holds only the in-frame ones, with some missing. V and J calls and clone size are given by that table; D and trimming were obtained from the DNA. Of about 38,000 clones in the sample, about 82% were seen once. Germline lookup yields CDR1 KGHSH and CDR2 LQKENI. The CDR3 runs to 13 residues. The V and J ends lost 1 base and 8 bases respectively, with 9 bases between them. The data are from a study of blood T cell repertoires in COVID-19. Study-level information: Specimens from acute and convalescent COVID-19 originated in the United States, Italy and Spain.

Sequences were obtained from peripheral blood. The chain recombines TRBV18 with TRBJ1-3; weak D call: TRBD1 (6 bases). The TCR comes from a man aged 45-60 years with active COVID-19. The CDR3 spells CASSPLAGDTIYF. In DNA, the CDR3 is TGTGCCAGCTCACCACTCGCAGGGGACACCATATATTTT.